The rows below give T cell receptor beta chains drawn from one sample of a study of blood T cell repertoires in COVID-19. TCRdb's copy holds only in-frame clones and misses some; the assay was immunoSEQ multiplex PCR. Among around 64,000 clones, approximately 85% were seen once, and the ten largest hold 10% to 15%. The sample taken for sequencing was peripheral blood. The receptors were sampled from a human donor in a cohort sampled during active COVID-19. CDR3s include the opening cysteine and the closing phenylalanine or tryptophan. A D gene is named only where the DNA matches it firmly. The listing skips clone size in some rows; elsewhere it reads once, few, many or a size class.

clone size,J gene,D gene,V gene,CDR3 protein,CDR3 DNA
.,TRBJ2-1,TRBD2,TRBV5-1,CASTLAGARSYNEQFF,TGCGCCAGCACGCTAGCGGGGGCGCGGTCCTACAATGAGCAGTTCTTC
few,TRBJ1-3,TRBD1,TRBV7-2,CASRADRGPGNTIYF,TGTGCCAGCAGGGCGGACAGGGGGCCTGGAAACACCATATATTTT
.,TRBJ2-1,.,TRBV7-5,CVRTGFNKTPRAYNEQFF,TGTGTCAGAACGGGGTTTAATAAGACACCTCGTGCCTACAATGAGCAGTTCTTC
once,TRBJ1-6,.,TRBV30,CASTPSTDNSPLHF,TGTGCCTCCACCCCGAGTACGGATAATTCACCCCTCCACTTT
.,TRBJ1-3,TRBD1,TRBV7-8,CASSNWGDRGNTIYF,TGTGCCAGCAGTAATTGGGGGGACAGGGGAAACACCATATATTTT
.,TRBJ1-3,.,TRBV9,CASSVGGGAITGNTIYF,TGTGCCAGCAGCGTAGGAGGGGGGGCGATAACTGGAAACACCATATATTTT
.,TRBJ1-1,.,TRBV5-4,CASSLRLAWNTEAFF,TGTGCCAGCAGCTTGAGACTAGCCTGGAACACTGAAGCTTTCTTT
.,TRBJ1-1,.,TRBV12-3/TRBV12-4,CASSLGQGAFF,TGTGCCAGCAGTTTGGGTCAGGGGGCTTTCTTT
once,TRBJ2-1,.,TRBV5-6,CASSPPGVHNEQFF,TGTGCCAGCAGCCCCCCAGGGGTCCACAATGAGCAGTTCTTC
once,TRBJ1-1,TRBD1,TRBV5-4,CASSLGDRVNTEAFF,TGTGCCAGCAGCTTGGGGGACAGGGTTAACACTGAAGCTTTCTTT
once,TRBJ2-2,TRBD1,TRBV25-1,CASSGTGGFGSTGELFF,TGTGCCAGCAGTGGAACAGGGGGATTCGGGAGCACCGGGGAGCTGTTTTTT
.,TRBJ1-2,.,TRBV10-2,CASSSSNLLGTANYGYTF,TGCGCCAGCAGTTCAAGCAACCTTCTAGGGACTGCCAACTATGGCTACACCTTC
.,TRBJ2-2,.,TRBV5-4,CASSPGQNTGELFF,TGTGCCAGCAGCCCTGGACAGAACACCGGGGAGCTGTTTTTT
.,TRBJ2-5,.,TRBV6-2/TRBV6-3,CASSHRTPRETQYF,TGTGCCAGCAGTCACCGGACTCCCAGGGAGACCCAGTACTTC
.,TRBJ2-1,TRBD1,TRBV29-1,CSVVTGTVYNEQFF,TGCAGCGTCGTAACCGGGACAGTCTACAATGAGCAGTTCTTC
.,TRBJ1-3,.,TRBV6-5,CASSFAVRGSGNTIYF,TGTGCCAGCAGTTTTGCTGTTCGAGGCTCTGGAAACACCATATATTTT
.,TRBJ2-1,.,TRBV6-4,CASSLDQGYNEQFF,TGTGCCAGCAGTCTCGACCAGGGCTACAATGAGCAGTTCTTC
.,TRBJ2-7,TRBD1,TRBV10-3,CAINYRGRGEQYF,TGTGCCATCAACTACAGGGGGCGAGGAGAGCAGTACTTC
once,TRBJ2-3,TRBD2,TRBV5-1,CASSHLVASGATDTQYF,TGCGCCAGCAGCCACTTGGTTGCTAGCGGGGCCACAGATACGCAGTATTTT
.,TRBJ2-2,TRBD1,TRBV7-9,CASSLERTGVTGELFF,TGTGCCAGCAGCTTAGAGAGGACAGGGGTCACCGGGGAGCTGTTTTTT
few,TRBJ1-2,TRBD1,TRBV29-1,CSAQAGGEDGYTF,TGCAGCGCCCAGGCAGGGGGCGAGGATGGCTACACCTTC
.,TRBJ1-4,.,TRBV30,CAWSAGVGEKLFF,TGTGCCTGGAGTGCCGGGGTCGGTGAAAAACTGTTTTTT
.,TRBJ2-2,.,TRBV4-1,CASSQKYDYTGELFF,TGCGCCAGCAGCCAAAAATACGACTACACCGGGGAGCTGTTTTTT
.,TRBJ1-2,TRBD1,TRBV10-3,CAITDDREGYGYTF,TGTGCCATCACCGACGACAGGGAAGGCTATGGCTACACCTTC
.,TRBJ2-7,TRBD1,TRBV5-4,CASSYTGGAYEQYF,TGTGCCAGCAGCTATACAGGGGGCGCATACGAGCAGTACTTC
once,TRBJ1-3,.,TRBV7-9,CASSFSGAGNTIYF,TGTGCCAGCAGCTTTTCGGGGGCTGGAAACACCATATATTTT
once,TRBJ2-3,TRBD2,TRBV7-9,CASSFSGVTSTDTQYF,TGTGCCAGCAGCTTTAGCGGGGTGACTAGCACAGATACGCAGTATTTT
.,TRBJ1-1,.,TRBV5-7,CASSLIGVTEAFF,TGTGCCAGCAGCTTGATAGGGGTTACTGAAGCTTTCTTT
.,TRBJ2-1,.,TRBV3-1/TRBV3-2,CASSQTGNEQFF,TGTGCCAGCAGCCAAACAGGGAATGAGCAGTTCTTC
.,TRBJ2-2,.,TRBV7-8,CASSLYRLGGRGSGELFF,TGTGCCAGCAGCCTCTACAGGTTGGGGGGGCGAGGGTCCGGGGAGCTGTTTTTT
.,TRBJ1-1,.,TRBV2,CASSDQGNTEAFF,TGTGCCAGCAGTGATCAGGGGAACACTGAAGCTTTCTTT
.,TRBJ1-6,.,TRBV12-3/TRBV12-4,CASSRDGGSPLHF,TGTGCCAGCAGTCGGGACGGGGGTTCACCCCTCCACTTT
few,TRBJ1-5,.,TRBV3-1/TRBV3-2,CASSQDLSNQPQHF,TGTGCCAGCAGCCAAGATCTAAGCAATCAGCCCCAGCATTTT
once,TRBJ1-3,.,TRBV7-9,CASSPTQIRNTIYF,TGTGCCAGCAGCCCAACACAGATCAGAAACACCATATATTTT
few,TRBJ1-2,TRBD1,TRBV24-1,CATSNNVGQGAVGYTF,TGTGCCACCAGTAACAACGTGGGACAGGGGGCTGTGGGCTACACCTTC
.,TRBJ1-2,.,TRBV29-1,CSADGYGYTF,TGCAGCGCTGACGGGTATGGCTACACCTTC
.,TRBJ2-3,TRBD2,TRBV6-5,CASRRGGRDTDTQYF,TGTGCCAGCAGGCGGGGGGGCCGGGATACAGATACGCAGTATTTT
.,TRBJ2-3,.,TRBV9,CASSVAYSDSLTDTQYF,TGTGCCAGCAGCGTAGCCTATAGCGATTCGCTCACAGATACGCAGTATTTT
.,TRBJ1-2,TRBD1,TRBV10-3,CAISESIRTGDSYGYTF,TGTGCCATCAGTGAGTCTATAAGGACAGGGGACAGCTATGGCTACACCTTC
.,TRBJ2-3,TRBD2,TRBV9,CASSDPSGGTADTQYF,TGTGCCAGCAGCGACCCTAGCGGGGGGACCGCAGATACGCAGTATTTT
.,TRBJ2-3,TRBD2,TRBV5-4,CAYDRGGDTQYF,TGTGCCTACGACCGGGGGGGTGATACGCAGTATTTT
.,TRBJ2-1,TRBD1,TRBV11-2,CASSPRQGSYNEQFF,TGTGCCAGCAGCCCCAGACAGGGGTCCTACAATGAGCAGTTCTTC
few,TRBJ1-1,.,TRBV29-1,CSVEGQMNTEAFF,TGCAGCGTTGAAGGACAGATGAACACTGAAGCTTTCTTT
.,TRBJ1-3,.,TRBV14,CASSQDGGIGNTIYF,TGTGCCAGCAGCCAAGATGGGGGGATTGGAAACACCATATATTTT
.,TRBJ2-2,TRBD2,TRBV19,CASSIYTSGTGELFF,TGTGCCAGTAGTATTTATACTAGCGGGACCGGGGAGCTGTTTTTT
few,TRBJ2-5,.,TRBV5-1,CASSLSGFETQYF,TGCGCCAGCAGCTTGTCCGGGTTTGAGACCCAGTACTTC